This T cell receptor beta chain was retrieved from a study of identical twins. General study results and limits: Among out-of-frame alpha sequences shared by twins, low generation probability occurred in excess.

Donors were all healthy Caucasians. TCRdb itself ran the 5' RACE reads through MiXCR, one entry per CDR3 protein. The data hold 600,000 to 800,000 distinct CDR3 sequences, with approximately 21% observed a single time. The CDR3 has 13 residues. This clonotype was seen many times. The antigen remains unidentified. The germline gene is not matched at one end of the junction; a read error may be the cause. Another study also made use of these data, one on T cells expressing NK-cell markers. Per that study: Sequencing of TCR beta repertoires drew on sorted CD3+CD56+NKG2C+, CD3+CD56+NKG2C- and CD3+CD56-NKG2C+ T cells. Of CD8+ T cells, 1.0-7.0% belonged to dominant NKG2C+ clonotypes in six or seven donors.

V usage is TRBV12-3 or TRBV12-4 and J usage is TRBJ1-2, with 8 bases that match TRBD1. The sample was PBMCs. The receptor was derived from a woman aged 18-29 years in good health. CDR3 region: CASKSTGTGYPLF. The CDR3 DNA reads TGTGCCAGCAAATCGACCGGGACAGGTTACCCACTCTTC.